This entry describes one T cell receptor beta chain. Its target is unknown. Staining for CD45RO/CCR7/CD25/CD127/CD95/CD27 allowed sorting of CD4+ naive, central memory, regulatory and stem cell-like memory cells. Each of the sorted populations had a purity greater than 95%. The data belong to a study of beta chain features in type 1 diabetes. Study observations and caveats: Cells carrying high TCR expression could end up over-represented when cDNA is sequenced.

Investigators reverse transcribed all isolated RNA, so they sequenced expressed TCRB transcripts. Only in-frame clones appear in the TCRdb table, and some are missing; sequencing was by immunoSEQ multiplex PCR. The profile covers just over 600,000 clones, with 15% to 19% appearing a single time and about 0.097% taken by the ten largest. Germline V gives CDR1 MDHEN, CDR2 SYDVKM. The CDR3 loop spans 16 amino acids. V lost 1 base, J lost 2 bases, and 13 bases lay in between. Sequencing input: naive CD4+ T cells from blood. The V and J genes are TRBV28 and TRBJ2-3; D is undetermined. The receptor was isolated from a young man in good health. CDR3 coding DNA: TGTGCCAGCAGTTTATCGGGTCTAGGACCCACAGATACGCAGTATTTT. The encoded protein is CASSLSGLGPTDTQYF.